A single sample gave rise to the 5 T cell receptor beta chains below, sequenced in a study of T-cell memory formation after mild COVID-19 (dated by TCRdb to about 2021). Library creation used 5' RACE. Sequencing instrument: Illumina NovaSeq 6000. TCRdb's own reprocessing of the public reads used fastp at Q25 and MiXCR and kept productive beta chains. Entries that share a CDR3 protein sequence are merged under the most common genes and DNA. This sample gives 500,000 to 550,000 distinct CDR3 sequences in total; around 20% of them show up just once. The ten largest account for about 12% of the sample. Source material: PBMCs or a T cell subset sorted from them (not recorded which). Receptors were obtained from an adult woman who had mild COVID-19 (a few samples of this study predate the infection). The sample titles of this study are shuffled in the database, so cell type and time point are left out; the donor was told from shared clones.

This sequence joins TRBV12-3 or TRBV12-4 and TRBJ1-5, with D possibly matching TRBD1 (6 bases). The V gene lost 5 bases and the J gene lost 4 bases, with 15 bases spanning the gap. The CDR3 has 15 amino acids. The CDR3 sequence is CASSNAGQLNQPQHF. The CDR3 DNA follows: TGTGCCAGCAGTAATGCCGGACAGTTGAATCAGCCCCAGCATTTT.

The chain has TRBV12-3 or TRBV12-4 and TRBJ2-3, with D possibly TRBD2 on 6 matching bases. V lost 7 bases and J lost 6, with 20 bases in between. The CDR3 totals 15 residues. The CDR3 bases are TGTGCCAGCAACCAGCGGGCCTCACCGGGGGATACGCAGTATTTT. Amino acid sequence: CASNQRASPGDTQYF.

This clonotype has just a few counts. The chain's CDR3 is CASSRGPGGSYNEQFF. CDR3 coding DNA: TGTGCCAGCAGTCGTGGACCGGGAGGCTCCTACAATGAGCAGTTCTTC. The rearrangement joins TRBV6-5 to TRBJ2-1; 7 bases match TRBD2. Germline-derived CDR1 and CDR2 are MNHEY and SVGAGI. V gave up 5 bases and J gave up 0 bases; unmatched junction bases: 7. This CDR3 is 16 amino acids long.

The V gene is TRBV18, the J gene TRBJ2-7; 12 bases align to TRBD1. CDR1 and CDR2 from the germline V gene are KGHSH and LQKENI. The trim removed 5 bases at V and 7 bases at J, leaving 6 bases unmatched. This CDR3 region has 14 residues. The CDR3 reads CASSAGQGAKEQYF. The DNA of the CDR3 is TGTGCCAGCTCAGCGGGACAGGGGGCAAAAGAGCAGTACTTC.

This clonotype was observed a handful of times. This sequence joins TRBV12-3 or TRBV12-4 and TRBJ1-6; possible D gene TRBD1, 6 bases. This CDR3 has 15 residues. Between the trimmed V and J ends, which lost 5 bases and 8 bases, there was a span of 16 bases. This chain's CDR3 is CASSHSQGNDSPLHF. Here the CDR3 DNA reads TGTGCCAGCAGTCACAGCCAGGGGAACGATTCACCCCTCCACTTT.